Each of the 18 T cell receptor beta chains below was sequenced from the same sample in a study of OX40 agonist ivuxolimab in advanced cancers. Profiling relied on immunoSEQ multiplex PCR, and the TCRdb table lists in-frame clones only, not all of them. This sample has 9,500 to 11,000 clones, with about 89% found just once. The sequenced sample was CD4+ or CD8+ T cells sorted from blood, obtained in a trial of the OX40 agonist ivuxolimab. These receptors were taken from an adult with an advanced solid tumor such as melanoma, head and neck, liver or kidney cancer.

The genes are TRBV7-3 and TRBJ2-1; TRBD2 matches at 15 bases. Germline V lookup: CDR1 SGHTA, CDR2 FQGTGA. This CDR3 has 18 residues. V shed 2 bases, J shed 2 bases, and the junction held 4 bases outside the gene matches. DNA for the CDR3: TGTGCCAGCAGCTTACTCGGGACTAGCGGGAGGACCTACAATGAGCAGTTCTTC. Translation: CASSLLGTSGRTYNEQFF.

This clone is large (0.1 to 1%). V and J are TRBV28 and TRBJ1-4, with D uncertain. V lost 4 bases, J lost 3 bases, and 9 bases lay in between. CDR1 and CDR2 (germline): MDHEN, SYDVKM. The CDR3 extends over 14 amino acids. CDR3 region: CASSSGDPNEKLFF. In nucleotides, the CDR3 is TGTGCCAGCAGTTCTGGGGATCCTAATGAAAAACTGTTTTTT.

The chain has TRBV4-2 and TRBJ2-7, with D uncertain. This CDR3 has 13 amino acids. V lost 3 bases and J 2 bases, leaving 8 bases between the germline ends. Germline CDR1 and CDR2: LGHNA and YNFKEQ. The CDR3 is CASSQGTTYEQYF. The CDR3 DNA sequence: TGTGCCAGCAGCCAGGGTACCACCTACGAGCAGTACTTC.

The CDR3 sequence is CASSLADYEQYF. For the CDR3, the DNA is TGTGCCAGCAGCTTAGCTGACTACGAGCAGTACTTC. The rearrangement uses TRBV13 and TRBJ2-7, with no clear D. CDR1 PRHDT and CDR2 FYEKMQ come from the germline V gene (reference sequence). Deletions cut 1 base from V and 3 bases from J, with 4 bases between. The CDR3 has 12 amino acids.

The chain carries TRBV6-4 and TRBJ2-1; 7 nucleotides agree with TRBD2. CDR3 length: 15 residues. Germline V gene sequence: CDR1 MRHNA, CDR2 SNTAGT. V was pared by 0 bases and J by 2 bases, with 1 base of the junction left unmatched. The CDR3 spells CASSDSGGPYNEQFF. CDR3 sequence (DNA): TGTGCCAGCAGTGACTCGGGAGGGCCCTACAATGAGCAGTTCTTC.

This chain joins TRBV5-5 and TRBJ1-2; TRBD1 matches 7 bases. The CDR3 consists of 17 residues. Germline assignment: CDR1 SGHKS and CDR2 YYEKEE (reference sequence). V shed 1 base and J 2 bases; nucleotides not matched to a gene: 11. CDR3 sequence (DNA): TGTGCCAGCAGCTTGTTTATAGCGGACAGGTCCAACTATGGCTACACCTTC. Protein sequence: CASSLFIADRSNYGYTF.

This clone was seen only once. The chain has TRBV28 and TRBJ2-7; either TRBD1 or TRBD2 may supply D (5 bases each). Germline V gene data show CDR1 as MDHEN and CDR2 as SYDVKM. V lost 8 bases and J lost 6, with 14 bases in between. The CDR3 is 12 amino acids. The CDR3 protein is CASALGVVEQYF. The DNA for the CDR3 is TGTGCCAGCGCCTTGGGGGTCGTCGAGCAGTACTTC.

CDR3 protein: CAWRLAGPPYEQYF. DNA of the CDR3: TGTGCCTGGAGACTAGCGGGACCGCCCTACGAGCAGTACTTC. The chain uses TRBV30 and TRBJ2-7; 10 positions match TRBD2. The V segment lost 3 bases and the J segment 2 bases; nucleotides outside the gene matches: 4. The CDR3 length is 14 residues. CDR1 and CDR2 (germline): GTSNPN, SVGIG (reference sequence).

The rearrangement uses TRBV7-6 and TRBJ2-7; no definite D call. The germline V gene has CDR1 SGHVS and CDR2 FNYEAQ. Deletions cut 4 bases from V and 0 bases from J, with 7 bases between. The CDR3 runs to 13 residues. Here the CDR3 reads CASSSHSSYEQYF. The DNA for the CDR3 is TGTGCCAGCAGCTCCCACAGCTCCTACGAGCAGTACTTC.

This clone has just one count. The J gene is TRBJ2-3, the V gene TRBV7-6; 8 bases fit TRBD1. J was trimmed by 4 bases and V by 4 bases; bases with no gene match: 7. Germline CDR1 and CDR2: SGHVS and FNYEAQ. The CDR3 loop spans 15 amino acids. CDR3: CASSSYGQGADTQYF. CDR3 coding DNA: TGTGCCAGCAGCTCATACGGACAGGGCGCAGATACGCAGTATTTT.

The sample holds a few counts of this clone. V is TRBV2 and J is TRBJ2-3; the D gene could be TRBD1 or TRBD2 (6 bases each). V was trimmed by 11 bases and J by 0 bases, leaving 21 bases between them. The CDR3 has 16 amino acids. CDR1 and CDR2 from the germline V gene are SNHLY and FYNNEI. CDR3 amino acids: CALRGAQGQSTDTQYF. In DNA form, the CDR3 reads TGTGCCTTAAGGGGGGCACAGGGTCAAAGCACAGATACGCAGTATTTT.

This chain uses TRBV5-1 with TRBJ2-1; D tentatively reads TRBD1 or TRBD2 (5 bases each). The germline V gene has CDR1 SGHRS and CDR2 YFSETQ. V was shortened by 1 base and J by 2 bases, with 13 bases between the two germline ends. The CDR3 runs to 16 residues. CDR3 sequence reads: CASSLSGTPPYNEQFF. In nucleotides, the CDR3 is TGCGCCAGCAGCTTGTCGGGGACCCCACCCTACAATGAGCAGTTCTTC. The full variable domain, with the rest looked up from reference TRBV5-1 and TRBJ2-1, is KAGVTQTPRYLIKTRGQQVTLSCSPISGHRSVSWYQQTPGQGLQFLFEYFSETQRNKGNFPGRFSGRQFSNSRSEMNVSTLELGDSALYLCASSLSGTPPYNEQFFGPGTRLTVL.

This chain joins TRBV1 and TRBJ2-7. TRBV1 is given as a pseudogene. This CDR3 spans 15 amino acids. CDR3 loop: CTSSHPEVKAYEQYF. CDR3 coding DNA: TGCACCAGCAGCCATCCCGAAGTGAAAGCCTACGAGCAGTACTTC.

The chain carries TRBV6-6 and TRBJ2-7; D gene ambiguous. V was pared by 7 bases and J by 4 bases, with 17 bases between. The CDR3 is 14 amino acids. Looked up from germline, CDR1 is MNHNY and CDR2 is SVGAGI (reference sequence). In nucleotides, the CDR3 is TGTGCCAGCAAACCCCAGGAGTGGTGGTACGAGCAGTACTTC. It encodes CASKPQEWWYEQYF.

The CDR3 protein is CASSLGLAGGYEQYF. The CDR3 region has the DNA TGCGCCAGCAGCTTGGGACTAGCGGGAGGTTACGAGCAGTACTTC. J is TRBJ2-7 and V is TRBV5-1; TRBD2 agrees at 13 bases. With V trimmed by 0 bases and J by 4 bases, 1 base remained unmatched. Germline V gene lookup returns CDR1 SGHRS and CDR2 YFSETQ. There are 15 residues in the CDR3.

This chain joins TRBV6-1 and TRBJ2-6; no clear D gene. Germline CDR1 MNHNS, CDR2 SASEGT. The CDR3 has 14 amino acids. The V gene lost 5 bases and the J gene lost 0 bases, with 5 bases spanning the gap. The CDR3 sequence: CASSSLSGANVLTF. CDR3 nucleotides: TGTGCCAGCAGTTCACTCTCTGGGGCCAACGTCCTGACTTTC.

This clone was seen once. Within the sample, other DNA sequences also encode this same CDR3. The chain has TRBV4-1 and TRBJ2-7; tentatively, D is TRBD1 (6 bases). CDR3 length: 13 amino acids. Germline V gene sequence: CDR1 MGHRA, CDR2 YSYEKL. V was trimmed by 2 bases and J by 1 base, leaving 6 bases between them. CDR3 DNA sequence: TGCGCCAGCAGCCAAACAGGGTCCTACGAGCAGTACTTC. Amino acids: CASSQTGSYEQYF.

This rearrangement joins TRBV6-5 to TRBJ1-1; possible D gene TRBD1, 5 bases. CDR1 MNHEY and CDR2 SVGAGI come from the germline V gene. This CDR3 has 16 amino acids. V lost 2 bases and J lost 3, with 16 bases in between. CDR3 in amino acids: CASSYRAGAGDTEAFF. The CDR3 DNA is TGTGCCAGCAGTTACAGGGCTGGCGCGGGGGACACTGAAGCTTTCTTT.